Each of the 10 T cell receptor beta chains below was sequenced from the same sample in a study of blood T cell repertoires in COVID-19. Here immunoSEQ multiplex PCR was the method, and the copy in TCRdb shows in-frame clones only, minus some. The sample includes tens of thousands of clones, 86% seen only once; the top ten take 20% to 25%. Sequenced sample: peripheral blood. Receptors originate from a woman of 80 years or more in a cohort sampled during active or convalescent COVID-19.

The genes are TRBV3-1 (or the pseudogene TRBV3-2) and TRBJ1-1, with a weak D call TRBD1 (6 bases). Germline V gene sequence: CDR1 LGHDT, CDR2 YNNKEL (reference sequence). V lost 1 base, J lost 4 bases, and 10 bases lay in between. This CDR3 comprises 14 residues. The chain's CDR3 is CASSQGQGITEAFF. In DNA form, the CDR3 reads TGTGCCAGCAGCCAAGGGCAGGGGATCACTGAAGCTTTCTTT.

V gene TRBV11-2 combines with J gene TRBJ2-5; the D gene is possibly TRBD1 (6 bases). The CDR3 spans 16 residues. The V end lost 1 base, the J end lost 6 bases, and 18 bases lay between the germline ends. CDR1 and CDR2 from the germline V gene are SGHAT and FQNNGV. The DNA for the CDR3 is TGTGCCAGCAGCTTAGTATCGGCAGGGGCAAGGAAGACCCAGTACTTC. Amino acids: CASSLVSAGARKTQYF.

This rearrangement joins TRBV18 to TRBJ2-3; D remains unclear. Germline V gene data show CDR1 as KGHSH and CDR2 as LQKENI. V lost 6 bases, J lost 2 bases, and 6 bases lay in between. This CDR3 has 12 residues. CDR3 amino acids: CASSSNTDTQYF. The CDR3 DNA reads TGTGCCAGCTCGTCAAACACAGATACGCAGTATTTT.

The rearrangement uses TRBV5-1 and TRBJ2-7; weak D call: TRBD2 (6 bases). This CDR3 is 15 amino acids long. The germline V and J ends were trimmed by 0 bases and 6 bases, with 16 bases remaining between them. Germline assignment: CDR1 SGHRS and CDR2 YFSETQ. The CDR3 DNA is TGCGCCAGCAGCTTGGGGTCGGGAGAGAGGGGCGAGCAGTACTTC. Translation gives CASSLGSGERGEQYF.

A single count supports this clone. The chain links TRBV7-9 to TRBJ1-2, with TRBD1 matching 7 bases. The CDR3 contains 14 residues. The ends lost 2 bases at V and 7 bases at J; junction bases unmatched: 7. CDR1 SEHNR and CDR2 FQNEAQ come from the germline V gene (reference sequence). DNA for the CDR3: TGTGCCAGCAGCTTACAGGGGGTTTCGCTTGGCTACACCTTC. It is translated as CASSLQGVSLGYTF.

The CDR3 coding sequence is TGTGCCAGCTCACCACTAAGGAGGGGAACTGCAACTAATGAAAAACTGTTTTTT. Amino acid sequence: CASSPLRRGTATNEKLFF. This chain joins TRBV18 and TRBJ1-4, with a possible D match to TRBD1 (5 bases). Trimming removed 1 base from V and 0 bases from J, with 15 bases in between. Germline CDR1 reads KGHSH; CDR2 reads LQKENI. CDR3 length equals 18 residues.

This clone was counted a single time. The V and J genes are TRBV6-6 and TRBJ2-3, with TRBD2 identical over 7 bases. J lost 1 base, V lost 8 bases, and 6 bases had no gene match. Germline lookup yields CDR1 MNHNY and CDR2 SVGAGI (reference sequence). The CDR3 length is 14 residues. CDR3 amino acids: CASGSGTGTDTQYF. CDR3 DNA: TGTGCCAGCGGCAGCGGGACTGGCACAGATACGCAGTATTTT.

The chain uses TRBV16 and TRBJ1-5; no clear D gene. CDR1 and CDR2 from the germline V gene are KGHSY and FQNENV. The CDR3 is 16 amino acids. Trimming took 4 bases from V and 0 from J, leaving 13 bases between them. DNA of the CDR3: TGTGCCAGCAGCCGCATGGGTACGGGTAGCAATCAGCCCCAGCATTTT. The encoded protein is CASSRMGTGSNQPQHF.

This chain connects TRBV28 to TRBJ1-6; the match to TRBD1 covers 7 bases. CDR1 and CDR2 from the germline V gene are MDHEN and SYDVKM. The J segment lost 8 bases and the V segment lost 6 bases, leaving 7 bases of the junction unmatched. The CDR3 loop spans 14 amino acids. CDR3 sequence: CASRGAGGYSPLHF. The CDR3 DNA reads TGTGCCAGCAGGGGGGCAGGGGGGTATTCACCCCTCCACTTT.

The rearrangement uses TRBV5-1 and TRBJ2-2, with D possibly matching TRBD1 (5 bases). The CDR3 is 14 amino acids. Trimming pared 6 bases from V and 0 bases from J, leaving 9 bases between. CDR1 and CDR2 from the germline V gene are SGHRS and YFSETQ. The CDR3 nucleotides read TGCGCCAGCAAGGACAACACGAACACCGGGGAGCTGTTTTTT. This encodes CASKDNTNTGELFF.